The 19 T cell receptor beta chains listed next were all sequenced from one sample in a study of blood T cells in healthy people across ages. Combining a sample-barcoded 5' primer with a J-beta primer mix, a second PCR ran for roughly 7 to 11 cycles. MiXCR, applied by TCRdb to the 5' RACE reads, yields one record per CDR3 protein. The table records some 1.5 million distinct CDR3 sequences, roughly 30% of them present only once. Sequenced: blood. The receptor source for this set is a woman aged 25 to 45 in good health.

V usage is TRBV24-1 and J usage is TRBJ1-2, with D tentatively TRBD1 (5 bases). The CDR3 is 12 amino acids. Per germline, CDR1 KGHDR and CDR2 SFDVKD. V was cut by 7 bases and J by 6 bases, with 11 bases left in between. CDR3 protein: CATSRDGDGYTF. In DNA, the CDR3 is TGTGCCACCAGCCGGGACGGAGATGGCTACACCTTC.

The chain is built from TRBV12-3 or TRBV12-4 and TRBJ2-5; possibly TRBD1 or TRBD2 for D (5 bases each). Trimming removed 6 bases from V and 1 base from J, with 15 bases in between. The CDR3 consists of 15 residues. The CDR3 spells CASSWTGTAQETQYF. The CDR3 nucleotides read TGTGCCAGCAGCTGGACCGGGACGGCCCAAGAGACCCAGTACTTC.

The CDR3 loop reads CAISLGAGGATDTQYF. The DNA of the CDR3 is TGTGCCATCAGCCTGGGGGCGGGGGGGGCCACAGATACGCAGTATTTT. J is TRBJ2-3 and V is TRBV10-3; 9 bases are shared with TRBD2. From germline, CDR1 is ENHRY and CDR2 SYGVKD. CDR3 size: 16 residues. V was clipped by 6 bases and J by 2 bases; unmatched bases: 9.

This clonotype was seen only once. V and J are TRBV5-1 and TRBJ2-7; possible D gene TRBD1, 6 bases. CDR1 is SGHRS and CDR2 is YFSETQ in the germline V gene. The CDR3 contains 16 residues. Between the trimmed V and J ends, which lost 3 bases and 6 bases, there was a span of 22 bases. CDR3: CASSSVTVNDRPEQYF. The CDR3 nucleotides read TGCGCCAGCAGCTCCGTAACTGTAAATGACAGGCCCGAGCAGTACTTC.

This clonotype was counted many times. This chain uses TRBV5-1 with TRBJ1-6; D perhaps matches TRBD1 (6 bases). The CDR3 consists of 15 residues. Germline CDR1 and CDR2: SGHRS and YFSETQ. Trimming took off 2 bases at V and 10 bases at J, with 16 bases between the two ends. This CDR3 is CASSLQGFDYSPLHF. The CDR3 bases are TGCGCCAGCAGCTTACAGGGCTTCGACTACTCACCCCTCCACTTT.

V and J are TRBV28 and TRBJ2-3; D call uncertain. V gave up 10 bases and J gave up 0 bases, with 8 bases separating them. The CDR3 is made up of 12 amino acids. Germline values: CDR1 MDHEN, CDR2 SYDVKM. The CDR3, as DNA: TGTGCCACCATACAGAGCACAGATACGCAGTATTTT. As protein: CATIQSTDTQYF.

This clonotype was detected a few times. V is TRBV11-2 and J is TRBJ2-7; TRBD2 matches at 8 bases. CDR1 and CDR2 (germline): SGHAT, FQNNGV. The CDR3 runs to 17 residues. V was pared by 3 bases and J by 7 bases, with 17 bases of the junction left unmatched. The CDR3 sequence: CASSLGPEGSGADEQYF. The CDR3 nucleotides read TGTGCCAGCAGCTTGGGCCCGGAGGGTAGCGGGGCCGATGAGCAGTACTTC.

The DNA of the CDR3 is TGTGCCAGCAGTTTATGGAAACAGGGGATCGGGAATGAGCAGTTCTTC. Its protein product is CASSLWKQGIGNEQFF. The rearrangement uses TRBV28 and TRBJ2-1, with 7 bases aligning to TRBD1. This CDR3 has 16 amino acids. Germline trimming cut 0 bases from V and 7 bases from J; bases unmatched to any gene: 9. Germline V lookup: CDR1 MDHEN, CDR2 SYDVKM. Complete variable domain (other parts from reference TRBV28 and TRBJ2-1): DVKVTQSSRYLVKRTGEKVFLECVQDMDHENMFWYRQDPGLGLRLIYFSYDVKMKEKGDIPEGYSVSREKKERFSLILESASTNQTSMYLCASSLWKQGIGNEQFFGPGTRLTVL.

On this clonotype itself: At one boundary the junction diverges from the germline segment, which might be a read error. Here the CDR3 DNA reads TGTACCAGCTCACCACCGGGACTAGCGGGAGGATGTTCCGAGCAGTACTTC. It specifies CTSSPPGLAGGCSEQYF. The chain has TRBV18 and TRBJ2-7, with 15 bases identical to TRBD2. CDR1 is KGHSH and CDR2 is LQKENI in the germline V gene. The CDR3 loop spans 17 amino acids.

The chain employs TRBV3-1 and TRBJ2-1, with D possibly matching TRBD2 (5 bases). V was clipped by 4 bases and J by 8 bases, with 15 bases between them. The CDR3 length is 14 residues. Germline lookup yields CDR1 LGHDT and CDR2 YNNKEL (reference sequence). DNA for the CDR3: TGTGCCAGCAGCCCGGGGAGTGGGGTTGATGAGCAGTTCTTC. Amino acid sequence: CASSPGSGVDEQFF.

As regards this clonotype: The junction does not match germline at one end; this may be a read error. This CDR3 is CANSLGQATYEQYF. Written as DNA, the CDR3 is TGTGCCAACAGTTTGGGACAGGCCACCTACGAGCAGTACTTC. The chain carries TRBV12-3 or TRBV12-4 and TRBJ2-7; the match to TRBD1 covers 8 bases. The CDR3 extends over 14 amino acids.

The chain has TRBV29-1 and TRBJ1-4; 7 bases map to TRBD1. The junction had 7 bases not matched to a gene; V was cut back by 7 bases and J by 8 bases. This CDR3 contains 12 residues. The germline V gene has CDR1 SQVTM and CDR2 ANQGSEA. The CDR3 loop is CSADREGEKLFF. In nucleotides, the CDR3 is TGCAGCGCCGACAGGGAGGGGGAAAAACTGTTTTTT.

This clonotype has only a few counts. CDR3 DNA sequence: TGTGCCAGCAGCGTAGGGAAGACTAGCGGGGCGGCCGTAGATACGCAGTATTTT. Its protein is CASSVGKTSGAAVDTQYF. V usage is TRBV7-9 and J usage is TRBJ2-3, with 11 nucleotides matching TRBD2. This CDR3 has 18 residues. V trimming: 5 bases; J trimming: 5 bases; junction bases outside the gene matches: 15. Germline V lookup: CDR1 SEHNR, CDR2 FQNEAQ (reference sequence).

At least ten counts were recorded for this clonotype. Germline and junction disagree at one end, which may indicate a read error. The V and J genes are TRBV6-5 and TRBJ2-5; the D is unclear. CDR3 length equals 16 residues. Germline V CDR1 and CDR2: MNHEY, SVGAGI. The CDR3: CTSSPWKWSGQETQYF. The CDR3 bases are TGTACCAGCAGTCCCTGGAAGTGGTCAGGCCAAGAGACCCAGTACTTC.

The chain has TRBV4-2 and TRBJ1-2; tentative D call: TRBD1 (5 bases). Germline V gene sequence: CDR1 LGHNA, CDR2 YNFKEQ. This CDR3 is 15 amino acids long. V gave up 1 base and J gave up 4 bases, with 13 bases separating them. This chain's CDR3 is CASSQGEAQGYGYTF. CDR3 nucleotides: TGTGCCAGCAGCCAAGGGGAGGCGCAGGGCTATGGCTACACCTTC.

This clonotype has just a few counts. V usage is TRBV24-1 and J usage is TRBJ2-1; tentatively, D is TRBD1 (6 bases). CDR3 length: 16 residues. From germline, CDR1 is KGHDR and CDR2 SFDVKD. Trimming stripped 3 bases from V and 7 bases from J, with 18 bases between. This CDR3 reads CATSDRAGQRTNEQFF. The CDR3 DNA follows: TGTGCCACCAGTGATCGGGCCGGACAGCGGACGAATGAGCAGTTCTTC.

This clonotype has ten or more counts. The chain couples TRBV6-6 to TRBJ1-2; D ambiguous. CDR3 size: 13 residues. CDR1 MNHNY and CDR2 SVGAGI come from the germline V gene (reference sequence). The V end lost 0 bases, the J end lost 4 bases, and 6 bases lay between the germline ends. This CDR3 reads CASSYSSVYGYTF. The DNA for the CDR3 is TGTGCCAGCAGTTACTCGTCTGTCTATGGCTACACCTTC.

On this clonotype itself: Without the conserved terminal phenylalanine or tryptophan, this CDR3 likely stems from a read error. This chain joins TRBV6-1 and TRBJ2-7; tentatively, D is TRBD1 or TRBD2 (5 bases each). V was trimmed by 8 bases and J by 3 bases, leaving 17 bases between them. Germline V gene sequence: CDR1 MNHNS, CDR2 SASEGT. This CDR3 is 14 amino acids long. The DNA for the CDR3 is TGTGCCAGCGATGATATAGGGGAGCGCTACGAGCAGTACTGC. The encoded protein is CASDDIGERYEQYC.

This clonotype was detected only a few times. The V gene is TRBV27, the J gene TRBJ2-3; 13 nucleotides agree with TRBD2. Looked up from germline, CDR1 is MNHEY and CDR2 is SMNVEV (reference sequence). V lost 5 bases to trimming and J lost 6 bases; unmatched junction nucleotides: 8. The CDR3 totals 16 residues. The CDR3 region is CASSPTSGRALDTQYF. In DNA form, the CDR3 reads TGTGCCAGCAGTCCCACTAGCGGGAGGGCCTTGGATACGCAGTATTTT.